The T cell receptor (beta chain) under discussion was sequenced for a study of blood T cell repertoires in COVID-19. Looking at the study overall: COVID-19 samples, acute and convalescent, were from the United States, Italy and Spain.

Ages ranged from 18 to 89 years, with residence in 20 to 30 US areas. Allocation to cohorts depended on clinical history reported by the participants. As originally analysed: Reference gene primer amplification gave estimated nucleated cell counts. Using immunoSEQ multiplex PCR, the repertoire was profiled, and TCRdb retains in-frame clones only, with some absent. That table gives V, J and clone size, and the DNA gave D and trimming. The table shows about 440,000 clones, with around 90% occurring only once. The CDR3 runs to 18 residues. Germline CDR1 and CDR2: PRHDT and FYEKMQ (reference sequence). J gave up 0 bases and V 4 bases, and 8 bases lay outside the gene matches.

The J gene is TRBJ1-6, the V gene TRBV13; 8 nucleotides agree with TRBD1. This clonotype was obtained from a man aged 18 to 29 who had recovered from COVID-19. Sequencing input: PBMCs or T cells enriched from blood (not recorded which). The chain's CDR3 is CASSSKPGGASYNSPLHF. In DNA, the CDR3 is TGTGCCAGCAGCTCGAAGCCAGGGGGCGCCTCCTATAATTCACCCCTCCACTTT.